This is a list of T cell receptor beta chains from one sample in a study of cytomegalovirus exposure and HLA in healthy donors. TCRdb keeps only in-frame clones here, not all; method: immunoSEQ multiplex PCR. The sample carries some 190,000 clones, 81% recorded once. Specimen: PBMCs. These receptors came from a man aged 35 to 55 in good health and CMV-seropositive. Each CDR3 is given with its conserved first and last residue. D genes are given only for firm matches. Clone size is stated in some rows and not others, as once, few, many or a class when expanded.

. TRBJ1-3 TRBD1 TRBV11-2 TGTGCCAGCAGCCTACAGGGGGCTCGTGGAAACACCATATATTTT CASSLQGARGNTIYF
. TRBJ2-1 . TRBV10-2 TGCGCCAGCAGTGAGCTGGACAGAGAGCAGTTCTTC CASSELDREQFF
. TRBJ1-1 TRBD1 TRBV6-6 TGTGCCAGCAGTTACGGAGGGGGCCTTGGTACTGAAGCTTTCTTT CASSYGGGLGTEAFF
once TRBJ2-1 TRBD2 TRBV5-8 TGTGCCAGCAGCCTCGGGACTAGCGGATACAATGAGCAGTTCTTC CASSLGTSGYNEQFF
. TRBJ2-5 . TRBV5-4 TGTGCCAGCAGCAGCCCGAACGGGAACCAAGAGACCCAGTACTTC CASSSPNGNQETQYF
. TRBJ2-3 TRBD2 TRBV10-3 TGTGCCATCACTAGCGGGGATGGCACAGATACGCAGTATTTT CAITSGDGTDTQYF
. TRBJ1-1 . TRBV9 TGTGCCAGCAGCGTAGCGGTAGACACTGAAGCTTTCTTT CASSVAVDTEAFF
. TRBJ2-7 . TRBV6-5 TGTGCCAGCAGTTATTCCACCGGGGGTCCCCACGAGCAGTACTTC CASSYSTGGPHEQYF
once TRBJ1-5 TRBD1 TRBV7-9 TGTGCCAGCAGCTCTTCTGGACAGGGGTTGGGCCAGCCCCAGCATTTT CASSSSGQGLGQPQHF
. TRBJ2-3 TRBD2 TRBV9 TGTGCCAGCGGGGGTTCGGGAGCGGGGGGGACAGATACGCAGTATTTT CASGGSGAGGTDTQYF
. TRBJ2-7 . TRBV6-5 TGTGCCAGCAGGGAGGGTGCCTCAAGGTTCTACGAGCAGTACTTC CASREGASRFYEQYF
few TRBJ2-3 . TRBV11-1 TGTGCCAGCAGCTTACGTTCGTCGGCAGATACGCAGTATTTT CASSLRSSADTQYF
. TRBJ1-6 . TRBV18 TGTGCCAGCTCACCCAACCCGGGGAATTCACCCCTCCACTTT CASSPNPGNSPLHF
. TRBJ2-5 TRBD1 TRBV4-2 TGTGCCAGCAGCCATAGACAGGGGAGCGCGGAGACCCAGTACTTC CASSHRQGSAETQYF
few TRBJ1-4 . TRBV28 TGTGCCAGCAGAAGGGCGGGTGAAAAACTGTTTTTT CASRRAGEKLFF
. TRBJ2-7 . TRBV28 TGTGCCAGCAGTTTATCAGCGGACGAGCAGTACTTC CASSLSADEQYF
once TRBJ2-1 TRBD1 TRBV10-3 TGTGCCATCTCTGTGGACAGGGGTGGCAATGAGCAGTTCTTC CAISVDRGGNEQFF
few TRBJ2-5 . TRBV5-1 TGCGCCAGCAGCTTGGCCTCGGACTATATACAAGAGACCCAGTACTTC CASSLASDYIQETQYF
. TRBJ2-1 TRBD1 TRBV4-1 TGCGCCAGCAGCCAAGTTGCTACCGGGACAGGGGTTAGCAATGAGCAGTTCTTC CASSQVATGTGVSNEQFF
few TRBJ2-7 TRBD1 TRBV6-5 TGTGCCAGCAGGAGAACCGGGACAGGGCGCTACGAGCAGTACTTC CASRRTGTGRYEQYF
. TRBJ1-1 . TRBV19 TGTGCCAGTAGCTCAGTAATGAACACTGAAGCTTTCTTT CASSSVMNTEAFF
. TRBJ2-5 TRBD2 TRBV7-9 TGTGCCAGCAGCTTAGCGACTAGCGGGGGACCTCTTGAGACCCAGTACTTC CASSLATSGGPLETQYF
few TRBJ2-2 TRBD2 TRBV6-6 TGTGCCAGCAGCCGAGGCTGGGGGGGGGCCGGGGAGCTGTTTTTT CASSRGWGGAGELFF
. TRBJ1-1 TRBD1 TRBV9 TGTGCCAGCAGCGTAGCTAGCAGGATGGGGACAGGGGTAACTGAAGCTTTCTTT CASSVASRMGTGVTEAFF
. TRBJ2-7 TRBD1 TRBV7-2 TGTGCCAGCAGCTTAAGACAGGGGAAAAACGAGCAGTACTTC CASSLRQGKNEQYF
. TRBJ2-7 TRBD2 TRBV10-2 TGCGCCAGCAGTGAGTCGAGACTAGCCATGACCTACGAGCAGTACTTC CASSESRLAMTYEQYF
. TRBJ2-5 TRBD2 TRBV7-9 TGTGCCAGCAGCTTAAGGGTTGCAGCGGGAACAGAGACCCAGTACTTC CASSLRVAAGTETQYF
. TRBJ2-7 . TRBV7-8 TGTGCCAGCAGTCCCAGTCTACAAGCGGCATACGACGAGCAGTACTTC CASSPSLQAAYDEQYF
once TRBJ2-1 TRBD1 TRBV5-4 TGTGCCAGCAGCTTGGCCGGACAGGGCCGAGGTGAGCAGTTCTTC CASSLAGQGRGEQFF